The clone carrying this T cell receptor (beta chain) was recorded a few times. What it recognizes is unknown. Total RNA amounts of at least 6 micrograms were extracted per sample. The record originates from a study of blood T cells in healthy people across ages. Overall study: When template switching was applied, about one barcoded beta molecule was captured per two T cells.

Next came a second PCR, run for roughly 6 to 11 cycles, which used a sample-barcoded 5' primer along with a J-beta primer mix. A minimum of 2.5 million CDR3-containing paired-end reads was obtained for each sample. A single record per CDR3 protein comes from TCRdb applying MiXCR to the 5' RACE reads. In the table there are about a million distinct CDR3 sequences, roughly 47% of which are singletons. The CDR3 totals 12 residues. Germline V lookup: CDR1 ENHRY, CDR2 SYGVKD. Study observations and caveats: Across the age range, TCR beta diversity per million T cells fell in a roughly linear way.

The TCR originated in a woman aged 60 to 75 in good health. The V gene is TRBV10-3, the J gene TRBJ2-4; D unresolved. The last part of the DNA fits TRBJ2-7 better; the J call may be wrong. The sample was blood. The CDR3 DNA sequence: TGTGCCATCAGTGTTCAAGGTGGCGAGCAGTACTTC. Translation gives CAISVQGGEQYF.